These 23 T cell receptor beta chains share one sample of origin, sequenced in a study of cytomegalovirus exposure and HLA in healthy donors. Researchers ran the PCR with 60 Vbeta and 13 Jbeta primers. The table came from immunoSEQ multiplex PCR; TCRdb's copy has only in-frame clones and leaves some out. This sample carries around 110,000 clones, less than 80% of them seen once, and the ten largest clones take 7.8%. Specimen: PBMCs. These receptors all stem from a man aged 30 to 39 in good health and CMV-seronegative.

The chain has TRBV30 and TRBJ1-5; 8 positions agree with TRBD1. Germline CDR1 and CDR2: GTSNPN and SVGIG (reference sequence). V gave up 2 bases and J gave up 6 bases; unmatched junction bases: 6. CDR3 length: 14 residues. CDR3 loop: CAWSRTGISQPQHF. Here the CDR3 DNA reads TGTGCCTGGAGTAGGACAGGGATTAGTCAGCCCCAGCATTTT. The entire variable domain, with the rest obtained from reference TRBV30 and TRBJ1-5, is as follows: SQTIHQWPATLVQPVGSPLSLECTVEGTSNPNLYWYRQAAGRGLQLLFYSVGIGQISSEVPQNLSASRPQDRQFILSSKKLLLSDSGFYLCAWSRTGISQPQHFGDGTRLSIL.

This rearrangement joins TRBV19 to TRBJ2-7; 8 bases align to TRBD1. There are 15 residues in the CDR3. The germline gives CDR1 LNHDA, CDR2 SQIVND (reference sequence). J lost 5 bases, V lost 3 bases, and 9 bases had no gene match. CDR3 sequence (DNA): TGTGCCAGTAGTATCTCCGGACAGGGTCGGAACGAGCAGTACTTC. Its protein product is CASSISGQGRNEQYF.

V usage is TRBV7-3 and J usage is TRBJ1-1; weak D call: TRBD1 (6 bases). The CDR3 consists of 16 residues. Germline CDR1 and CDR2: SGHTA and FQGTGA. Trimming pared 0 bases from V and 2 bases from J, leaving 13 bases between. CDR3 DNA: TGTGCCAGCAGCTTAACGTACAGGGCTTCAAACACTGAAGCTTTCTTT. It is translated as CASSLTYRASNTEAFF.

V is TRBV25-1 and J is TRBJ1-1; no clear D. The V gene's germline CDR1 is MGHDK and CDR2 SYGVNS. This CDR3 comprises 12 residues. Trimming left V 5 bases short and J 9 bases short, with 13 bases between. The CDR3 coding sequence is TGTGCCAGCAGTCCCTTCGGGGAGAAAGCTTTCTTT. It is translated as CASSPFGEKAFF.

The rearrangement joins TRBV30 to TRBJ1-1; 7 positions agree with TRBD1. J gave up 6 bases and V 4 bases, and 11 bases lay outside the gene matches. The CDR3 is 14 amino acids. Germline V gives CDR1 GTSNPN, CDR2 SVGIG (reference sequence). The CDR3 nucleotides read TGTGCCTGGAACAGGGGCCAGGGGGTTCCTGAAGCTTTCTTT. Translating gives CAWNRGQGVPEAFF.

This clone was counted only a few times. This chain joins TRBV19 and TRBJ2-5, with TRBD2 identical over 7 bases. The CDR3 sequence is 17 residues long. Germline trimming cut 3 bases from V and 4 bases from J; bases unmatched to any gene: 14. Germline values: CDR1 LNHDA, CDR2 SQIVND (reference sequence). The CDR3 nucleotides read TGTGCCAGTAGTATCTGGGGCGGGGGAAAGGAGGGAGAGACCCAGTACTTC. Protein product: CASSIWGGGKEGETQYF.

The J gene is TRBJ2-7, the V gene TRBV10-2, with 9 positions matching TRBD2. The CDR3 runs to 12 residues. V was pared by 7 bases and J by 3 bases, with 1 base of the junction left unmatched. Per germline, CDR1 WSHSY and CDR2 SAAADI. The DNA for the CDR3 is TGCGCCAGCAATAGCGGGAGCTACGAGCAGTACTTC. Translated, it gives CASNSGSYEQYF.

The chain is built from TRBV7-8 and TRBJ1-1; TRBD1 agrees at 12 bases. V gave up 6 bases and J gave up 3 bases; unmatched junction bases: 17. Germline V lookup: CDR1 SGHVS, CDR2 FQNEAQ. This CDR3 region has 19 residues. The CDR3, as DNA: TGTGCCAGCAGGACCGGGACAGGGGGCGCCTTAGGGGGGCACACTGAAGCTTTCTTT. It translates to CASRTGTGGALGGHTEAFF.

The chain uses TRBV11-2 and TRBJ1-3; D remains unclear. V lost 0 bases and J 1 base, leaving 10 bases between the germline ends. Per the germline V gene, CDR1 is SGHAT and CDR2 is FQNNGV. This CDR3 comprises 16 residues. The CDR3 sequence is CASSLEPRGSGNTIYF. CDR3 sequence (DNA): TGTGCCAGCAGCTTAGAGCCCCGGGGTTCTGGAAACACCATATATTTT.

This clone was detected once. The chain employs TRBV30 and TRBJ1-2; 10 bases fit TRBD1. Germline assignment: CDR1 GTSNPN and CDR2 SVGIG (reference sequence). J was trimmed by 2 bases and V by 5 bases; bases with no gene match: 5. This CDR3 is built from 14 residues. CDR3 sequence: CAWDRDRGNYGYTF. The CDR3 DNA follows: TGTGCCTGGGACAGGGACAGGGGAAACTATGGCTACACCTTC.

This sequence joins TRBV6-1 and TRBJ1-1; D possibly corresponds to TRBD1 (5 bases). This CDR3 contains 13 residues. CDR1 and CDR2 from the germline V gene are MNHNS and SASEGT. V lost 5 bases and J lost 5, with 12 bases in between. In nucleotides, the CDR3 is TGTGCCAGCAGTTATTGGGGCGTAACTGAAGCTTTCTTT. Its translation is CASSYWGVTEAFF.

The chain combines TRBV5-8 with TRBJ1-5; weak D call: TRBD1 (6 bases). This CDR3 region has 14 residues. Between the trimmed V and J ends, which lost 6 bases and 2 bases, there was a span of 12 bases. Germline assignment: CDR1 SGHTS and CDR2 YDEGEE. The CDR3: CASTPPGGNQPQHF. Here the CDR3 DNA reads TGTGCCAGCACCCCTCCAGGGGGCAATCAGCCCCAGCATTTT.

The J gene is TRBJ2-2, the V gene TRBV2; 7 nucleotides line up with TRBD2. Germline loops: CDR1 SNHLY, CDR2 FYNNEI. J was trimmed by 6 bases and V by 6 bases; bases with no gene match: 4. The CDR3 sequence is 13 residues long. The CDR3 protein is CASSLRGAGELFF. CDR3 nucleotides: TGTGCCAGCAGCCTCCGGGGGGCCGGGGAGCTGTTTTTT.

The rearrangement joins TRBV6-6 to TRBJ2-7; D is undetermined. Judging by the DNA end, TRBJ2-1 fits better; the J call may be wrong. The CDR3 is made up of 12 amino acids. Germline assignment: CDR1 MNHNY and CDR2 SVGAGI (reference sequence). In DNA, the CDR3 is TGTGCCAGCAGTTCGGAGATGAGGGAGCAGTTCTTC. Its protein product is CASSSEMREQFF.

The chain couples TRBV13 to TRBJ1-2, with TRBD1 matching over 8 bases. The V and J ends lost 5 bases and 6 bases, in that order; junction bases with no gene match: 8. CDR3 size: 14 residues. The germline gives CDR1 PRHDT, CDR2 FYEKMQ (reference sequence). The CDR3 nucleotides are TGTGCCAGCAGCCTGTCCAGGGGGCGAGATGGCTACACCTTC. Encoded protein: CASSLSRGRDGYTF.

This clone has only a few counts. The rearrangement joins TRBV5-1 to TRBJ1-5, with 12 bases lining up with TRBD1. The germline V gene encodes CDR1 SGHRS and CDR2 YFSETQ. After removal of 4 bases from V and 5 bases from J, the junction contained 10 bases not matched to a gene. The CDR3 covers 17 residues. The CDR3 here is CASSPGQGAPGDQPQHF. The CDR3 region has the DNA TGCGCCAGCAGCCCGGGACAGGGGGCCCCAGGGGATCAGCCCCAGCATTTT.

The V and J genes are TRBV5-4 and TRBJ2-3; the D gene is possibly TRBD1 (6 bases). This CDR3 comprises 15 residues. Germline V gene data show CDR1 as SGHNT and CDR2 as YYREEE (reference sequence). The V gene lost 3 bases and the J gene lost 2 bases, with 13 bases spanning the gap. The CDR3 DNA reads TGTGCCAGCAGCTGGGAACAGGGCTTCACAGATACGCAGTATTTT. Its protein is CASSWEQGFTDTQYF.

This chain joins TRBV6-1 and TRBJ2-1, with D perhaps TRBD2 (5 bases). CDR3 length: 19 residues. CDR1 and CDR2 from the germline V gene are MNHNS and SASEGT. The V gene lost 6 bases and the J gene lost 0 bases, with 24 bases spanning the gap. CDR3 in amino acids: CASSEIPVSGHSSYNEQFF. CDR3 bases: TGTGCCAGCAGCGAAATACCAGTGAGCGGTCACAGCTCCTACAATGAGCAGTTCTTC.

The rearrangement links TRBV2 to TRBJ2-1; D is undetermined. Per germline, CDR1 SNHLY and CDR2 FYNNEI. The CDR3 runs 13 residues. The V and J ends lost 7 bases and 4 bases respectively, with 11 bases between them. CDR3 DNA sequence: TGTGCCAGCACTAAGGAGTATTACAATGAGCAGTTCTTC. Amino acid sequence: CASTKEYYNEQFF.

There are a few counts of this clone. This chain connects TRBV27 to TRBJ1-3; 9 nucleotides line up with TRBD1. The CDR3 sequence is 14 residues long. Germline V CDR1 and CDR2: MNHEY, SMNVEV (reference sequence). V shed 6 bases, J shed 3 bases, and the junction held 3 bases outside the gene matches. The CDR3 DNA sequence: TGTGCCAGCAGACAGGGGGCATATGGAAACACCATATATTTT. It codes for CASRQGAYGNTIYF.

This clone was picked up a small number of times. The CDR3: CASSISGGTTGELFF. The CDR3 nucleotides are TGTGCCAGTAGTATAAGCGGGGGGACTACCGGGGAGCTGTTTTTT. The chain links TRBV19 to TRBJ2-2, with 9 bases that match TRBD2. V lost 2 bases to trimming and J lost 5 bases; unmatched junction nucleotides: 3. Germline lookup yields CDR1 LNHDA and CDR2 SQIVND (reference sequence). The CDR3 runs to 15 residues.

The V and J genes are TRBV20-1 and TRBJ1-1; no clear D gene. V was cut by 3 bases and J by 8 bases, with 10 bases left in between. The length of the CDR3 is 11 residues. The germline V gene encodes CDR1 DFQATT and CDR2 SNEGSKA (reference sequence). DNA for the CDR3: TGCAGTGCTAGCCGGGAAAACGAAGCTTTCTTT. Encoded protein: CSASRENEAFF.

This clone was counted a few times. This sequence joins TRBV2 and TRBJ2-7; 10 bases align to TRBD1. Unmatched junction bases numbered 5, after V lost 8 bases and J lost 7 bases. Germline assignment: CDR1 SNHLY and CDR2 FYNNEI. The length of the CDR3 is 12 residues. Written as DNA, the CDR3 is TGTGCCAGCGGGACAGGGGTGGGGGAGCAGTACTTC. Encoded protein: CASGTGVGEQYF.